These T cell receptor beta chains were read from a single sample in a study of T cells in Graves' hyperthyroidism and ophthalmopathy. Each CDR3 protein is one row after TCRdb ran MiXCR on the multiplex PCR reads. There are some 500,000 distinct CDR3 sequences in the sample; around 14% occur only once, and less than 20% lies in the top ten. Source material: blood. The receptors stem from a young woman with Graves' hyperthyroidism. Each CDR3 is given with its conserved first and last residue. The order of the fields is J gene, clone size, V gene, D gene, CDR3 DNA, CDR3 protein. D genes are given only for firm matches. Clone size is not always given. Where it is, it says once, few, many or a class for expanded clones.

j_gene: TRBJ2-5; abundance: many; v_gene: TRBV5-1; d_gene: TRBD2; CDR3nt: TGCGCCAGCAGCTCTAGCGGGAGTTCCATTCAAGAGACCCAGTACTTC; CDR3aa: CASSSSGSSIQETQYF
j_gene: TRBJ2-2; abundance: few; v_gene: TRBV24-1; d_gene: TRBD2; CDR3nt: TGTGCCACCAGTGATGGGACTAGCGGCAGTCCTTACACCGGGGAGCTGTTTTTT; CDR3aa: CATSDGTSGSPYTGELFF
j_gene: TRBJ1-2; abundance: -; v_gene: TRBV25-1; d_gene: TRBD1; CDR3nt: TGTGCCAGCAGGCCACCGGGACAGGGCTATGGCTACACCTTC; CDR3aa: CASRPPGQGYGYTF
j_gene: TRBJ1-1; abundance: many; v_gene: TRBV27; d_gene: TRBD1; CDR3nt: TGTGCCAGCAGTCCCCCCGACAGGGGTTGGACTGAAGCTTTCTTT; CDR3aa: CASSPPDRGWTEAFF
j_gene: TRBJ1-5; abundance: many; v_gene: TRBV30; d_gene: -; CDR3nt: TGTGCCTGGAGTAGGAGAGTGGACCAGCCCCAGCATTTT; CDR3aa: CAWSRRVDQPQHF
j_gene: TRBJ2-1; abundance: -; v_gene: TRBV11-2; d_gene: TRBD2; CDR3nt: TGTGCCAGCAGCCCAAACCGACTAGCGGTTCACAATGAGCAGTTCTTC; CDR3aa: CASSPNRLAVHNEQFF
j_gene: TRBJ2-6; abundance: many; v_gene: TRBV12-3/TRBV12-4; d_gene: TRBD1; CDR3nt: TGTGCCAGCGTTCCGGGACAGGGGTTCCCTGGGGCCAACGTCCTGACTTTC; CDR3aa: CASVPGQGFPGANVLTF
j_gene: TRBJ1-4; abundance: many; v_gene: TRBV11-3; d_gene: -; CDR3nt: TGTGCCAGCAGCCTAGGACCAGAGGAAAAACTGTTTTTT; CDR3aa: CASSLGPEEKLFF
j_gene: TRBJ1-1; abundance: many; v_gene: TRBV12-3/TRBV12-4; d_gene: -; CDR3nt: TGTGCCAGCACCCCCCGGGGGGGCATCCGTAGGAACACTGAAGCTTTCTTT; CDR3aa: CASTPRGGIRRNTEAFF
j_gene: TRBJ1-6; abundance: -; v_gene: TRBV5-1; d_gene: -; CDR3nt: TGCGCCAGCAGCCGCCCGGAGGACGGTCATTCACCCCTCCACTTT; CDR3aa: CASSRPEDGHSPLHF
j_gene: TRBJ2-5; abundance: many; v_gene: TRBV3-1; d_gene: -; CDR3nt: TGTGCCAGCAGCCAAACGACATTACAAGAGACCCAGTACTTC; CDR3aa: CASSQTTLQETQYF
j_gene: TRBJ2-5; abundance: many; v_gene: TRBV4-2; d_gene: TRBD2; CDR3nt: TGTGCCAGCAGCCAACAAACCGGACTAGCGGGAGTGGAGACCCAGTACTTC; CDR3aa: CASSQQTGLAGVETQYF
j_gene: TRBJ2-1; abundance: many; v_gene: TRBV14; d_gene: TRBD2; CDR3nt: TGTGCCAGCAGCCTCCCTTGGTCCGGGACTAGCGGACACAATGAGCAGTTCTTC; CDR3aa: CASSLPWSGTSGHNEQFF
j_gene: TRBJ1-5; abundance: many; v_gene: TRBV15; d_gene: -; CDR3nt: TGTGCCACCAGCACTCGGAAAGATCAGCCCCAGCATTTT; CDR3aa: CATSTRKDQPQHF
j_gene: TRBJ1-1; abundance: -; v_gene: TRBV10-3; d_gene: TRBD1; CDR3nt: TGTGCCACCCGAGGGACAGGGGATACTGAAGCTTTCTTT; CDR3aa: CATRGTGDTEAFF
j_gene: TRBJ2-3; abundance: -; v_gene: TRBV4-1; d_gene: TRBD2; CDR3nt: TGCGCCAGCAGCCAAGATCGGAGAGCGGGAGGGCCGGGCGGTACGCAGTATTTT; CDR3aa: CASSQDRRAGGPGGTQYF
j_gene: TRBJ1-1; abundance: many; v_gene: TRBV19; d_gene: -; CDR3nt: TGTGCCAGTAGTATAGGACAGCAGAACACTGAAGCTTTCTTT; CDR3aa: CASSIGQQNTEAFF
j_gene: TRBJ2-1; abundance: -; v_gene: TRBV11-2; d_gene: -; CDR3nt: TGTGCCAGTCGCCGAGGGGGTGAGCAGTTCTTC; CDR3aa: CASRRGGEQFF
j_gene: TRBJ1-3; abundance: few; v_gene: TRBV27; d_gene: -; CDR3nt: TGTGCCAGCAGCCGCGGACAGAACTCTGGAAACACCATATATTTT; CDR3aa: CASSRGQNSGNTIYF
j_gene: TRBJ2-5; abundance: many; v_gene: TRBV29-1; d_gene: TRBD1; CDR3nt: TGCAGCGTTGGTGTGACAGGGAGACCAGAGACCCAGTACTTC; CDR3aa: CSVGVTGRPETQYF
j_gene: TRBJ2-3; abundance: -; v_gene: TRBV7-3; d_gene: TRBD2; CDR3nt: TGTGCCAGCAGCTTAAGGGGGGGGTATAGCACAGATACGCAGTATTTT; CDR3aa: CASSLRGGYSTDTQYF
j_gene: TRBJ2-2; abundance: -; v_gene: TRBV12-3/TRBV12-4; d_gene: -; CDR3nt: TGTGCCAGCAGTTTAGGACAAGACACCGGGGAGCTGGTTTTT; CDR3aa: CASSLGQDTGELVF
j_gene: TRBJ2-2; abundance: many; v_gene: TRBV4-1; d_gene: -; CDR3nt: TGCGCCAGCAGCCAGGGGCCCCTCGTTGGGACCGGGGAGCTGTTTTTT; CDR3aa: CASSQGPLVGTGELFF
j_gene: TRBJ1-5; abundance: many; v_gene: TRBV7-9; d_gene: TRBD1; CDR3nt: TGTGCCAGCAGTCAAGGACAGGGGTTGCCGGGCAATCAGCCCCAGCATTTT; CDR3aa: CASSQGQGLPGNQPQHF
j_gene: TRBJ1-1; abundance: -; v_gene: TRBV19; d_gene: TRBD1; CDR3nt: TGTGCCAGTTCCCACAGGGGGCCCACTGAAGCTTTCTTT; CDR3aa: CASSHRGPTEAFF
j_gene: TRBJ1-1; abundance: few; v_gene: TRBV19; d_gene: -; CDR3nt: TGTGCCAGCCTAGTATCTTCCCACAGGGCGAACACTGAAGCTTTCTTT; CDR3aa: CASLVSSHRANTEAFF
j_gene: TRBJ2-7; abundance: -; v_gene: TRBV7-2; d_gene: -; CDR3nt: TGTGCCAGCAGCTCCGGTTCGAAAGCTGCGATGGACGAGCAGTACTTC; CDR3aa: CASSSGSKAAMDEQYF
j_gene: TRBJ2-3; abundance: -; v_gene: TRBV12-3/TRBV12-4; d_gene: -; CDR3nt: TGTGCCAGCAGTTCTCCCGCCTCAGGGGCAGATACGCAGTATTTT; CDR3aa: CASSSPASGADTQYF
j_gene: TRBJ2-1; abundance: many; v_gene: TRBV7-3; d_gene: -; CDR3nt: TGTGCCAGCAGCCGCGTTCGGGGTTCGTCTGGAAATGAGCAGTTCTTC; CDR3aa: CASSRVRGSSGNEQFF
j_gene: TRBJ2-4; abundance: many; v_gene: TRBV3-1; d_gene: TRBD2; CDR3nt: TGTGCCAGCAGCCTAACTAGCGCGTACAAAAACATTCAGTACTTC; CDR3aa: CASSLTSAYKNIQYF
j_gene: TRBJ2-1; abundance: many; v_gene: TRBV12-3/TRBV12-4; d_gene: TRBD1; CDR3nt: TGTGCCAGCAGTGAAAGACAGGGGAAGGGTGGTAATGAGCAGTTCTTC; CDR3aa: CASSERQGKGGNEQFF
j_gene: TRBJ1-1; abundance: many; v_gene: TRBV19; d_gene: -; CDR3nt: TGTGCCAGTAGTATGTTGTCTCCTCACAACACTGAAGCTTTCTTT; CDR3aa: CASSMLSPHNTEAFF
j_gene: TRBJ2-1; abundance: -; v_gene: TRBV7-3; d_gene: TRBD1; CDR3nt: TGTGCCAGCAGCCAGGGACAGGCTTTAAACAATGAGCAGTTCTTC; CDR3aa: CASSQGQALNNEQFF
j_gene: TRBJ2-7; abundance: -; v_gene: TRBV12-3/TRBV12-4; d_gene: TRBD1; CDR3nt: TGTGCCAGCAGAACAACCCGGGACAGGAGCTACGAGCAGTACTTC; CDR3aa: CASRTTRDRSYEQYF
j_gene: TRBJ2-5; abundance: many; v_gene: TRBV10-3; d_gene: -; CDR3nt: TGTGCCATCAGTGAGTCCGGGGGGCACGAGACCCAGTACTTC; CDR3aa: CAISESGGHETQYF
j_gene: TRBJ1-3; abundance: few; v_gene: TRBV19; d_gene: -; CDR3nt: TGTGCCAGTAGTATTGGTGTACAGGGAGGAAACACCATATATTTT; CDR3aa: CASSIGVQGGNTIYF
j_gene: TRBJ1-1; abundance: many; v_gene: TRBV2; d_gene: -; CDR3nt: TGTGCCATTGCGACTTCGGGCACTGAAGCTTTCTTT; CDR3aa: CAIATSGTEAFF
j_gene: TRBJ2-3; abundance: many; v_gene: TRBV14; d_gene: TRBD2; CDR3nt: TGTGCCAGCAGCCAAAGAGGACTAGCGGGAGGTTCAGATACGCAGTATTTT; CDR3aa: CASSQRGLAGGSDTQYF
j_gene: TRBJ2-2; abundance: many; v_gene: TRBV30; d_gene: TRBD1; CDR3nt: TGTGCCTGGAGTGTCAGCAGGGGGCCAAACACCGGGGAGCTGTTTTTT; CDR3aa: CAWSVSRGPNTGELFF
j_gene: TRBJ1-1; abundance: many; v_gene: TRBV30; d_gene: -; CDR3nt: TGTGCCTGGAGTGTAACGCTGAACACTGAAGCTTTCTTT; CDR3aa: CAWSVTLNTEAFF
j_gene: TRBJ2-2; abundance: few; v_gene: TRBV5-1; d_gene: TRBD2; CDR3nt: TGCGCCAGCAGCTTGTTCGAGCGGGAGAACACCGGGGAGCTGTTTTTT; CDR3aa: CASSLFERENTGELFF
j_gene: TRBJ2-2; abundance: few; v_gene: TRBV12-3/TRBV12-4; d_gene: -; CDR3nt: TGTGCCAGCACCGGCCAGAACACCGGGGAGCTGTTTTTT; CDR3aa: CASTGQNTGELFF
j_gene: TRBJ2-7; abundance: -; v_gene: TRBV30; d_gene: -; CDR3nt: TGTGCCTGGAGTACTGGGGCTAGGGAGCAGTACTTC; CDR3aa: CAWSTGAREQYF